The clone carrying this T cell receptor (beta chain) was observed a handful of times. The data were obtained in a study of radiotherapy plus CTLA-4 blockade in lung cancer. Germline trimming cut 3 bases from V and 3 bases from J; bases unmatched to any gene: 9. CDR1 is SGDLS and CDR2 is YYNGEE in the germline V gene. The length of the CDR3 is 15 residues. Clones were sequenced by immunoSEQ multiplex PCR, and TCRdb holds only the in-frame ones, with some missing. The data contain 110,000 or so clones, roughly 74% of them singletons. This chain joins TRBV9 and TRBJ2-7, with TRBD1 matching 7 bases. Sequenced material: peripheral blood, taken from a patient treated with radiotherapy plus ipilimumab. The sequence derives from a human donor with non-small cell lung cancer who had a partial response to radiotherapy plus ipilimumab. CDR3 protein: CASSAGTVNFYEQYF. CDR3 nucleotides: TGTGCCAGCAGCGCCGGGACAGTTAACTTCTACGAGCAGTACTTC.